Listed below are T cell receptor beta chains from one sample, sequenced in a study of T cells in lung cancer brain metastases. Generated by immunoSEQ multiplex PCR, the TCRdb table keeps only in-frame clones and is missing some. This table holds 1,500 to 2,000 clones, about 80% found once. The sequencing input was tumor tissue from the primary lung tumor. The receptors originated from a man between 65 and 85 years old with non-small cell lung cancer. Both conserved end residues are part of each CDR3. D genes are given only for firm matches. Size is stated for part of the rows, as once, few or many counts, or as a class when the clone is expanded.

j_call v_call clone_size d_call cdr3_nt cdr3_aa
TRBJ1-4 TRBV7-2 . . TGTGCCAGCAGCTTAAACGGCCGGAATGAAAAACTGTTTTTT CASSLNGRNEKLFF
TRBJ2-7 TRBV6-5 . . TGTGCCAGCAGCCCGGGATACAGATCCTACGAGCAGTACTTC CASSPGYRSYEQYF
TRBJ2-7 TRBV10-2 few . TGCGCCAGCAAGGGCAGGGACCTAGGGGAGCAGTACTTC CASKGRDLGEQYF
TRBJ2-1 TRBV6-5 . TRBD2 TGTGCCAGCAGTAAAGGCCGGGACTATTTCTTTGAGCAGTTCTTC CASSKGRDYFFEQFF
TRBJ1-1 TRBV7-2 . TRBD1 TGTGCCAGCAACTTAGGGGGCTTGAACACTGAAGCTTTCTTT CASNLGGLNTEAFF
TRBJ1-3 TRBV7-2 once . TGTGCCAGCAGCGGACGAGTTGGAAACACCATATATTTT CASSGRVGNTIYF
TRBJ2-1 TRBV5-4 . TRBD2 TGTGCCAGCAGCCCGCGAGCGGGAGGGCCCTACAATGAGCAGTTCTTC CASSPRAGGPYNEQFF
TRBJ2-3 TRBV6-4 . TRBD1 TGTGCCAGCAGTGCCCAAACAGGGGGCGGAACAGATACGCAGTATTTT CASSAQTGGGTDTQYF
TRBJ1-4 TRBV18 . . TGTGCCAGCTCACCCCAACAGGGTGCAACTAATGAAAAACTGTTTTTT CASSPQQGATNEKLFF
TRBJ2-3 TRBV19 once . TGTGCCAGTAGTCCCCGGGGCCGTATCACAGATACGCAGTATTTT CASSPRGRITDTQYF
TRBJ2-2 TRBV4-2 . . TGTGCCAGCAGCTCGGGACTGAGGAACACCGGGGAGCTGTTTTTT CASSSGLRNTGELFF
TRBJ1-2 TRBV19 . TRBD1 TGTGCCAGTAGTTCTCAGGGGGTAGGGGACTATGGCTACACCTTC CASSSQGVGDYGYTF
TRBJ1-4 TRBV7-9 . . TGTGCCAGCAGCCCAATCGACATTAATGAAAAACTGTTTTTT CASSPIDINEKLFF
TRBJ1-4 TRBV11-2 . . TGTGCCAGCAGCAAGACTCTTTCTAGTGAAAAACTGTTTTTT CASSKTLSSEKLFF
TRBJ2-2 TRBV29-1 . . TGCAGCGTTCTGACTGGTGGGGGAGTCGGGGAGCTGTTTTTT CSVLTGGGVGELFF
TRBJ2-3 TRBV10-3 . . TGTGCCATCAGAATGTCGGGGACCACAGATACGCAGTATTTT CAIRMSGTTDTQYF
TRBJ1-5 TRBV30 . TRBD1 TGTGCCTGGGGGACAGGGGTGGGTCAGCCCCAGCATTTT CAWGTGVGQPQHF
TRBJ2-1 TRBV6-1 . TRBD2 TGTGCCAGCATTGGGACTAGCTCCTACAATGAGCAGTTCTTC CASIGTSSYNEQFF
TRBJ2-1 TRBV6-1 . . TGTGCCAGCAGTGAGATGAGCTCCTACAATGAGCAGTTCTTC CASSEMSSYNEQFF
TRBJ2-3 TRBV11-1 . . TGTGCCAGCAGTTTGGACGGGAGCACAGATACGCAGTATTTT CASSLDGSTDTQYF
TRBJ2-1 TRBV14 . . TGTGCCAGCAGCCAAGAGCTCGCCCTCCCCCCCTACAATGAGCAGTTCTTC CASSQELALPPYNEQFF
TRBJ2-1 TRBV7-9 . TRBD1 TGTGCCAGCCAAGGACAGGGCGTGAACAATGAGCAGTTCTTC CASQGQGVNNEQFF
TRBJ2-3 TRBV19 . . TGTGCCAGTAGCGGGGGCGCAGATACGCAGTATTTT CASSGGADTQYF
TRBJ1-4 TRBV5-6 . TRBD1 TGTGCCAGCAGCTTGTCGGGACAGGACCGGGAAAAACTGTTTTTT CASSLSGQDREKLFF
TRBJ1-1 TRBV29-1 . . TGCAGCGTTGAATTGGGGTGGGCTGAAGCTTTCTTT CSVELGWAEAFF
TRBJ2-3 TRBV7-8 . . TGTGCCAGCAGCTTAGGGGGACGGGATACGCAGTATTTT CASSLGGRDTQYF
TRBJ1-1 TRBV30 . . TGTGCCTGGAGTCCCCCGCGGGGGCGAACTGAAGCTTTCTTT CAWSPPRGRTEAFF
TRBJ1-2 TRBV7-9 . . TGTGCCAGCAGCTTTCGGGGGGCTCTTTATGGCTACACCTTC CASSFRGALYGYTF
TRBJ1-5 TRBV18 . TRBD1 TGTGCCAGCTCACCACGTGCCGGGACAGGGGGCGACCAGCCCCAGCATTTT CASSPRAGTGGDQPQHF
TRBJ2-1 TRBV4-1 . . TGCGCCAGCAGCCAAGAGGGGTCTATTTCCCAGGGCTACAATGAGCAGTTCTTC CASSQEGSISQGYNEQFF
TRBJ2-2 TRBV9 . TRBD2 TGTGCCAGCAGCGTAGCAGGACTAGCGAGCTACACCGGGGAGCTGTTTTTT CASSVAGLASYTGELFF
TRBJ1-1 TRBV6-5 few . TGTGCCAGCAGGGGAATCAGGGAGGCGAACACTGAAGCTTTCTTT CASRGIREANTEAFF
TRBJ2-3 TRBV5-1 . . TGCGCCAGCAGCCTTCGGCTCAGCACAGATACGCAGTATTTT CASSLRLSTDTQYF
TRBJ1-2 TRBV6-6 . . TGTGCCAGCAGCCCCGAGACAGGCAACTATGGCTACACCTTC CASSPETGNYGYTF
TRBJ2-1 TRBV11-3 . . TGTGCCAGCAGCTTGAGCCAGCACAATGAGCAGTTCTTC CASSLSQHNEQFF
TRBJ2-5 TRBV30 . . TGTGCCTGGAGTGTGTGGGGGCTGCAAGAGACCCAGTACTTC CAWSVWGLQETQYF
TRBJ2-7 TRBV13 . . TGTGCCAGCAGCCCCCTCCGCGGCGGGAACTACGAGCAGTACTTC CASSPLRGGNYEQYF
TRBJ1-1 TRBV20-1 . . TGCAGTGCTAGAGATTACGCTGAAGCTTTCTTT CSARDYAEAFF
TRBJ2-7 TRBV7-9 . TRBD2 TGTGCCAGCAGCCCCGGACTAGCGGGGCTGTACGAGCAGTACTTC CASSPGLAGLYEQYF
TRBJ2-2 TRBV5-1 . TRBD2 TGCGCCAGCAGCTTCGGACTAGGCGCCACCGGGGAGCTGTTTTTT CASSFGLGATGELFF
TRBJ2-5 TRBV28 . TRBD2 TGTGCCAGCAGTTGGGGTCGTGGAGGGAGGGAACAGACCCAGTACTTC CASSWGRGGREQTQYF
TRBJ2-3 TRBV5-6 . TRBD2 TGTGCCAGCAGCCAACAATGGCGGGAGGTCACAGATACGCAGTATTTT CASSQQWREVTDTQYF
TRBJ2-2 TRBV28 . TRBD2 TGTGCCAGCAGTTTATTCAGCGGGAGGAGGTCCGGGGAGCTGTTTTTT CASSLFSGRRSGELFF